The clone carrying this T cell receptor (beta chain) has just a few counts. Its antigen is unidentified. This sample was taken from a study of T-cell memory formation after mild COVID-19. Study-wide results and limits: That cross-reactive memory joined was suggested by some responding clones appearing in pre-infection memory.

There are 14 residues in the CDR3. V was pared by 3 bases and J by 6 bases, with 5 bases of the junction left unmatched. CDR1 and CDR2 (germline): KGHDR, SFDVKD. MiXCR, applied by TCRdb to the 5' RACE reads, yields one record per CDR3 protein. The sample holds fewer than 700,000 distinct CDR3 sequences; roughly 20% are singletons and the top ten take 7.5% to 9.5%. The chain couples TRBV24-1 to TRBJ1-2, with TRBD1 matching 8 bases. The sample consisted of PBMCs or a T cell subset sorted from them (not recorded which). This sequence originates from an adult woman who had mild COVID-19 (a few samples of this study predate the infection). Cell type and time point are not known. This CDR3 is CATSDPGTGNGYTF. In DNA, the CDR3 is TGTGCCACCAGTGATCCCGGGACAGGAAATGGCTACACCTTC.